This TCR beta chain comes out of a study of T cells in Graves' hyperthyroidism and ophthalmopathy. Whole-study findings and limits: Most clonotypes expanded in the thyroid (above 0.001) were also present in blood. A model of 13 V-J features distinguished ophthalmopathy from stable hyperthyroidism.

Trimming took off 1 base at V and 0 bases at J, with 4 bases between the two ends. The CDR3 covers 14 residues. The V gene's germline CDR1 is SGHAT and CDR2 FQNNGV. The sample holds many counts of this clonotype. Antigen specificity is unknown. Uncontrolled infection, other autoimmune disease, pregnancy or lactation barred patients from enrollment. There were TCR beta CDR3 regions amplified from RNA transcripts. The HTBI primer set served for first-round RT-PCR of the TCR CDR3. One entry per CDR3 protein, called by TCRdb with MiXCR from the multiplex PCR reads. The table records more than 300,000 distinct CDR3 sequences, approximately 18% of them present only once.

This chain joins TRBV11-2 and TRBJ1-3; D unresolved. The origin of this receptor is a woman aged 25-40 years with Graves' hyperthyroidism that later progressed to Graves' ophthalmopathy. The sequenced sample consisted of blood. CDR3 DNA sequence: TGTGCCAGCAGCTTAGCAGTCTCTGGAAACACCATATATTTT. Protein product: CASSLAVSGNTIYF.